The following is a T cell receptor beta chain sequence with its context. This record comes from a study of CD4+ T cells in melanoma. The repertoire was sequenced with immunoSEQ multiplex PCR; TCRdb's copy has only in-frame clones and lacks some. Among roughly 110,000 clones listed, 80% to 95% were seen once. Per germline, CDR1 DFQATT and CDR2 SNEGSKA (reference sequence). The CDR3 has 11 residues. V was pared by 6 bases and J by 6 bases, with 12 bases between. The V and J genes are TRBV20-1 and TRBJ2-7; D ambiguous. The specimen sequenced was peripheral blood. This TCR was recovered from a human donor with melanoma. The CDR3 bases are TGCAGTGCGCCTCTAGGCCTCGAGCAGTACTTC. Translating it yields CSAPLGLEQYF.